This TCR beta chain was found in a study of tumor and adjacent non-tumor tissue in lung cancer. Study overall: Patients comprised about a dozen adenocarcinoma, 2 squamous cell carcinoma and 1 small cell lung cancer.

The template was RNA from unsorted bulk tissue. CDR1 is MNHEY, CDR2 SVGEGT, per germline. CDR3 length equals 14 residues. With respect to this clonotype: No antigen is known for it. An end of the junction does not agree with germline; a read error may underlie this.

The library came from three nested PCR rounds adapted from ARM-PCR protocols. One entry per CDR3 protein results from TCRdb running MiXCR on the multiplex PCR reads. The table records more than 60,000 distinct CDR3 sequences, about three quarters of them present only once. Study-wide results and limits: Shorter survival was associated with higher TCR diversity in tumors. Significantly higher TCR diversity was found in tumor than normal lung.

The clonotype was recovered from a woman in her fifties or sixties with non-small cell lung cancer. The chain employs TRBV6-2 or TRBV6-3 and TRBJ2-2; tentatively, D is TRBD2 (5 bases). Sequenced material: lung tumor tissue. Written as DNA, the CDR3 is TGTGCCAGCAGTTGGCAGTCGAACACCTGGGAGTTGTTTTTT. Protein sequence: CASSWQSNTWELFF.